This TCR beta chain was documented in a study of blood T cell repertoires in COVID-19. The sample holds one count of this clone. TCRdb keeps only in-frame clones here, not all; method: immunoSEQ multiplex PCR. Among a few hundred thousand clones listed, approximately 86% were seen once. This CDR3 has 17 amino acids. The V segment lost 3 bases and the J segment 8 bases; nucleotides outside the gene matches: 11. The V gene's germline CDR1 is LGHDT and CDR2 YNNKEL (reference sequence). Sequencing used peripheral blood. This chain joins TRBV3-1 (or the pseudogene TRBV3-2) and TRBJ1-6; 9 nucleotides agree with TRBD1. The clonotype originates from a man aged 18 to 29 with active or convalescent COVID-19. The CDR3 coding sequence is TGTGCCAGCAGCCACCCTTTGGCGGGACAGGGTGATTCACCCCTCCACTTT. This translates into CASSHPLAGQGDSPLHF.